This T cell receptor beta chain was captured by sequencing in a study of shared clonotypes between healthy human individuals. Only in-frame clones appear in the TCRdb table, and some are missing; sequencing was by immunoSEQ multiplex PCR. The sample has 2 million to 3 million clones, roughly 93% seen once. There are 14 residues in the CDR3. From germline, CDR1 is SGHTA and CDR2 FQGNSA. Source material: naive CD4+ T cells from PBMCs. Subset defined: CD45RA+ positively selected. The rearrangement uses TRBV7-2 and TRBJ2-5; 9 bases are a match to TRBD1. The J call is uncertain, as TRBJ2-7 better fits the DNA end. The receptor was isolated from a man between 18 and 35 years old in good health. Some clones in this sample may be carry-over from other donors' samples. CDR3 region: CASSKDRGYYEQYF. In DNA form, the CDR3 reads TGTGCCAGCAGCAAGGACAGGGGTTACTACGAGCAGTACTTC.